These 25 T cell receptor beta chains share one sample of origin, sequenced in a study of T cell responses to AZD1222 COVID-19 vaccine. Libraries were prepared by immunoSEQ multiplex PCR; TCRdb keeps only in-frame clonotypes and omits some of them. The repertoire holds 99,000 or so clones, about 91% seen once, with 35% to 50% in the top ten. Specimen: peripheral blood, collected 28 days after the second AZD1222 dose. The receptors stem from an adult who received the AZD1222 COVID-19 vaccine.

The chain is built from TRBV27 and TRBJ1-1, with D possibly matching TRBD1 (5 bases). In germline, CDR1 is MNHEY, CDR2 SMNVEV (reference sequence). Trimming cost V 7 bases and J 6 bases, with 15 bases left between them. The CDR3 contains 13 residues. CDR3 protein: CASTARGRPEAFF. CDR3 bases: TGTGCCAGCACGGCTAGGGGCCGCCCTGAAGCTTTCTTT.

The rearrangement joins TRBV27 to TRBJ1-1; TRBD1 might be the D (6 bases). This CDR3 comprises 17 residues. V was cut by 5 bases and J by 0 bases, with 19 bases left in between. From germline, CDR1 is MNHEY and CDR2 SMNVEV (reference sequence). CDR3 sequence: CASSNWGAGVLNTEAFF. Here the CDR3 DNA reads TGTGCCAGCAGTAATTGGGGGGCTGGGGTATTGAACACTGAAGCTTTCTTT.

This chain links TRBV5-6 with TRBJ2-3; D not resolved. Trimming took 0 bases from V and 3 from J, leaving 5 bases between them. Germline V gives CDR1 SGHDT, CDR2 YYEEEE. CDR3 size: 13 residues. Here the CDR3 DNA reads TGTGCCAGCAGCTTGGCGAATACAGATACGCAGTATTTT. This translates into CASSLANTDTQYF.

This chain uses TRBV9 with TRBJ2-2; TRBD2 aligns across 8 bases. V was pared by 0 bases and J by 6 bases, with 4 bases of the junction left unmatched. Germline CDR1 SGDLS, CDR2 YYNGEE. The CDR3 covers 15 residues. CDR3 region: CASSVEGLGSGELFF. Here the CDR3 DNA reads TGTGCCAGCAGCGTAGAGGGACTAGGGTCCGGGGAGCTGTTTTTT.

The chain carries TRBV28 and TRBJ1-2, with D perhaps matching TRBD1 (5 bases). The CDR3 totals 14 residues. Germline V gives CDR1 MDHEN, CDR2 SYDVKM. The germline V and J ends were trimmed by 0 bases and 3 bases, with 8 bases remaining between them. DNA for the CDR3: TGTGCCAGCAGTTTATGGGGGGTAGACTATGGCTACACCTTC. Translation: CASSLWGVDYGYTF.

This clone was counted only a few times. This CDR3 is also generated by other DNA sequences in the sample. The chain recombines TRBV19 with TRBJ2-7; 10 bases line up with TRBD2. CDR1 is LNHDA and CDR2 is SQIVND in the germline V gene (reference sequence). This CDR3 comprises 14 residues. V trimming: 9 bases; J trimming: 4 bases; junction bases outside the gene matches: 9. CDR3 in DNA: TGTGCCAGCAGCACACTAGCGGGAACGTACGAGCAGTACTTC. Its translation: CASSTLAGTYEQYF.

This rearrangement joins TRBV5-4 to TRBJ2-1; D might be TRBD2 (6 bases). V shed 0 bases and J shed 5 bases, with 9 bases lying between them. In germline, CDR1 is SGHNT, CDR2 YYREEE (reference sequence). The CDR3 contains 14 residues. In DNA, the CDR3 is TGTGCCAGCAGCTTGGTAGCGGAAAACAATGAGCAGTTCTTC. It codes for CASSLVAENNEQFF. The full variable domain, its missing parts supplied by reference TRBV5-4 and TRBJ2-1, is ETGVTQSPTHLIKTRGQQVTLRCSSQSGHNTVSWYQQALGQGPQFIFQYYREEENGRGNFPPRFSGLQFPNYSSELNVNALELDDSALYLCASSLVAENNEQFFGPGTRLTVL.

This clone was observed a single time. J is TRBJ2-5 and V is TRBV28; 8 bases are shared with TRBD2. Germline assignment: CDR1 MDHEN and CDR2 SYDVKM. CDR3 length: 15 amino acids. Trimming cost V 8 bases and J 2 bases; bases outside gene matches: 10. This CDR3 reads CASSLAGSRQETQYF. The CDR3 bases are TGTGCCAGCTCATTAGCGGGAAGCCGACAAGAGACCCAGTACTTC.

The gene calls are TRBV5-8 and TRBJ1-4; D gene unclear. CDR3 length: 14 residues. The germline CDR1 and CDR2 sequences are SGHTS and YDEGEE. Trimming removed 0 bases from V and 4 bases from J, with 7 bases in between. The CDR3 spells CASSLGTINEKLFF. The CDR3 DNA is TGTGCCAGCAGCTTGGGTACGATTAATGAAAAACTGTTTTTT.

This rearrangement joins TRBV11-2 to TRBJ2-7; 10 nucleotides match TRBD2. The CDR3 covers 14 residues. CDR1 SGHAT and CDR2 FQNNGV come from the germline V gene. V was clipped by 8 bases and J by 2 bases; unmatched bases: 6. DNA of the CDR3: TGTGCCAGCGGTAGCGGGAGGTTAGCCTACGAGCAGTACTTC. Its translation: CASGSGRLAYEQYF.

CDR3 amino acids: CASSRASNQPQHF. CDR3 DNA sequence: TGTGCCAGTAGTAGGGCTAGCAATCAGCCCCAGCATTTT. This sequence joins TRBV19 and TRBJ1-5; no reliable D call. The CDR3 has 13 amino acids. Trimming took 4 bases from V and 0 from J, leaving 4 bases between them. Germline V lookup: CDR1 LNHDA, CDR2 SQIVND (reference sequence).

The V gene is TRBV4-2, the J gene TRBJ2-3; TRBD2 agrees at 11 bases. Trimming removed 4 bases from V and 4 bases from J; junction bases left unmatched: 10. CDR1 and CDR2 (germline): LGHNA, YNFKEQ. This CDR3 region has 17 residues. The CDR3 DNA reads as TGTGCCAGCAGCCCCCTCGGAGGTAGCGGGAGGGCAGATACGCAGTATTTT. Protein product: CASSPLGGSGRADTQYF.

CDR3 protein: CASSFLAGEGNEQFF. In nucleotides, the CDR3 is TGTGCCAGCAGCTTCCTAGCGGGAGAGGGAAATGAGCAGTTCTTC. The chain uses TRBV7-3 and TRBJ2-1; 10 nucleotides line up with TRBD2. In germline, CDR1 is SGHTA, CDR2 FQGTGA. This CDR3 spans 15 amino acids. Trimming removed 3 bases from V and 7 bases from J; junction bases left unmatched: 6.

The chain carries TRBV28 and TRBJ2-7; 11 bases match TRBD2. V was pared by 8 bases and J by 4 bases, with 16 bases of the junction left unmatched. Looked up from germline, CDR1 is MDHEN and CDR2 is SYDVKM. The CDR3 is 17 amino acids. The CDR3 region is CASVEGTSGNRRYEQYF. The CDR3 nucleotides read TGTGCCAGCGTTGAAGGGACTAGCGGTAACAGAAGGTACGAGCAGTACTTC.

This CDR3 reads CARKAPPGLDPLGSYEQYF. For the CDR3, the DNA is TGCGCCCGAAAAGCGCCCCCGGGACTAGACCCTCTCGGCTCCTACGAGCAGTACTTC. This chain links TRBV4-3 with TRBJ2-7; 8 bases line up with TRBD2. The CDR3 contains 19 residues. In germline, CDR1 is LGHNA, CDR2 YSLEER. The ends lost 11 bases at V and 0 bases at J; junction bases unmatched: 24.

The rearrangement links TRBV30 to TRBJ2-1; 8 bases fit TRBD2. CDR3 length equals 11 residues. V lost 5 bases and J lost 13; bases outside the gene matches: 7. CDR1 and CDR2 from the germline V gene are GTSNPN and SVGIG (reference sequence). CDR3 sequence: CAWDSGAGQFF. CDR3 DNA sequence: TGTGCCTGGGATAGCGGGGCAGGCCAGTTCTTC.

This rearrangement joins TRBV3-1 (or the pseudogene TRBV3-2) to TRBJ1-4; 7 positions agree with TRBD1. V shed 3 bases, J shed 10 bases, and the junction held 8 bases outside the gene matches. The CDR3 sequence is 14 residues long. The germline V gene has CDR1 LGHDT and CDR2 YNNKEL (reference sequence). The CDR3 sequence is CASSQDSTGRKLFF. The CDR3 DNA sequence: TGTGCCAGCAGCCAGGACTCGACAGGGAGAAAACTGTTTTTT.

This sequence joins TRBV7-2 and TRBJ2-7; 7 bases are shared with TRBD1. Germline-derived CDR1 and CDR2 are SGHTA and FQGNSA. The CDR3 has 15 amino acids. Trimming cost V 5 bases and J 7 bases; bases outside gene matches: 14. CDR3 coding DNA: TGTGCCAGCAGCAGGTGGACAGGACCGAGAGTGGAGCAGTACTTC. Protein: CASSRWTGPRVEQYF.

Comment on this clone: A much larger clone lies one base from this, so it may be a read error. The rearrangement links TRBV6-5 to TRBJ1-3; D is uncertain. V shed 6 bases and J shed 0 bases, with 3 bases lying between them. The germline V gene has CDR1 MNHEY and CDR2 SVGAGI. This CDR3 has 12 residues. The CDR3 DNA reads as TGTGCCAGCAGCCGCTCTGGAAACACCATATATTTT. The encoded protein is CASSRSGNTIYF.

The chain couples TRBV6-5 to TRBJ2-2; the D gene is possibly TRBD1 (5 bases). Germline assignment: CDR1 MNHEY and CDR2 SVGAGI. This CDR3 region has 14 residues. V lost 0 bases to trimming and J lost 7 bases, with 9 bases between them. The CDR3 sequence is CASSYSQGGGELFF. CDR3 coding DNA: TGTGCCAGCAGTTACTCTCAGGGTGGCGGGGAGCTGTTTTTT.

This chain uses TRBV27 with TRBJ2-2; D perhaps matches TRBD1 (5 bases). V was shortened by 0 bases and J by 5 bases, with 10 bases between the two germline ends. The CDR3 has 15 residues. Germline loops: CDR1 MNHEY, CDR2 SMNVEV (reference sequence). CDR3 region: CASSLSDRITGELFF. In DNA form, the CDR3 reads TGTGCCAGCAGTTTATCAGACAGAATTACCGGGGAGCTGTTTTTT.

This clone was counted a few times. This chain joins TRBV5-1 and TRBJ2-3, with 13 bases fitting TRBD2. Germline CDR1 reads SGHRS; CDR2 reads YFSETQ. The CDR3 is 16 amino acids. The J segment lost 4 bases and the V segment lost 4 bases, leaving 6 bases of the junction unmatched. The CDR3 region is CASSIRTSGSSDTQYF. The CDR3 DNA is TGCGCCAGCAGCATACGGACTAGCGGGAGCTCAGATACGCAGTATTTT.

The rearrangement links TRBV10-3 to TRBJ2-7; D is tentatively TRBD1 or TRBD2 (5 bases each). This CDR3 comprises 14 residues. Trimming stripped 6 bases from V and 6 bases from J, with 18 bases between. CDR1 and CDR2 (germline): ENHRY, SYGVKD. The CDR3 DNA is TGTGCCATCAGCCGGGGCAGGGTGGGAAGCGAGCAGTACTTC. It codes for CAISRGRVGSEQYF.

The chain joins TRBV5-5 to TRBJ1-6; no clear D gene. In germline, CDR1 is SGHKS, CDR2 YYEKEE (reference sequence). CDR3 length: 14 residues. Trimming left V 3 bases short and J 10 bases short, with 14 bases between. CDR3 nucleotide sequence: TGTGCCAGCAGCTGGGATATTAGCGGGTCACCCCTCCACTTT. Protein: CASSWDISGSPLHF.

The chain couples TRBV28 to TRBJ1-2; 10 bases are a match to TRBD1. Germline values: CDR1 MDHEN, CDR2 SYDVKM. The CDR3 contains 15 residues. The V gene end was trimmed by 4 bases and the J gene end by 6 bases; junction bases not matched to a gene: 8. CDR3 DNA: TGTGCCAGCAGTTCCCCCGGGGACAGGGGCGATGGCTACACCTTC. Translated: CASSSPGDRGDGYTF.